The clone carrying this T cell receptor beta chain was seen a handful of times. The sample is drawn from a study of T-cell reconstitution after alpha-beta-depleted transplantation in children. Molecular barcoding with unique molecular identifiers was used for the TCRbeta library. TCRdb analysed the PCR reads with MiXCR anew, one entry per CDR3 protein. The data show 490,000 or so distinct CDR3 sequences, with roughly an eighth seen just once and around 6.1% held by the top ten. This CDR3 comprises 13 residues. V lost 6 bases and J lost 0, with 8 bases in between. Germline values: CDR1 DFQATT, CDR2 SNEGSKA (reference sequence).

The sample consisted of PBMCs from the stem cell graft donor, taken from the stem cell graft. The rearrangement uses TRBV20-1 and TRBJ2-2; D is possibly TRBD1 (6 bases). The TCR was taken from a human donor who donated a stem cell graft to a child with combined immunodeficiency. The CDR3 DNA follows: TGCAGTGCCCCAGGGGCGAACACCGGGGAGCTGTTTTTT. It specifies CSAPGANTGELFF.